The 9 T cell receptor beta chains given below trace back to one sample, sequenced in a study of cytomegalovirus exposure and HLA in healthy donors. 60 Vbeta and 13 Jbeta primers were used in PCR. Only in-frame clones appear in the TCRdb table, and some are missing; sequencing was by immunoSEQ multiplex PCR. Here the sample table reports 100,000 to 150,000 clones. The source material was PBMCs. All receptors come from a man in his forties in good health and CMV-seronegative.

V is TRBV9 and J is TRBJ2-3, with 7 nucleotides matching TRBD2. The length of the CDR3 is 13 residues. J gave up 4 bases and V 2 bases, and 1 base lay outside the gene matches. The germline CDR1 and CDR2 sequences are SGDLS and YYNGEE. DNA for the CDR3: TGTGCCAGCAGCGTGGGAGGGGCAGATACGCAGTATTTT. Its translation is CASSVGGADTQYF. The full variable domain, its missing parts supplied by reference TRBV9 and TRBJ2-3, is DSGVTQTPKHLITATGQRVTLRCSPRSGDLSVYWYQQSLDQGLQFLIQYYNGEERAKGNILERFSAQQFPDLHSELNLSSLELGDSALYFCASSVGGADTQYFGPGTRLTVL.

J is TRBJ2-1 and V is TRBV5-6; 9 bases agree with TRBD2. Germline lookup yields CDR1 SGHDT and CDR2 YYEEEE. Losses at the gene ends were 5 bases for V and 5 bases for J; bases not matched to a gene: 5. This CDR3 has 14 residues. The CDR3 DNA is TGTGCCAGCAGTCGACTAGCGGCCAACAATGAGCAGTTCTTC. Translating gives CASSRLAANNEQFF.

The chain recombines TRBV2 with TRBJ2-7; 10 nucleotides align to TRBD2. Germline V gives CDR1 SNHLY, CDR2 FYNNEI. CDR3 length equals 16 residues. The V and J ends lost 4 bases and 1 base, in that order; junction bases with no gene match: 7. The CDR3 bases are TGTGCCAGCAGTGGACCTAGCGGGAGAGGATCCTACGAGCAGTACTTC. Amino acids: CASSGPSGRGSYEQYF.

The CDR3 DNA is TGTGCCAGCATGGGACTAGCGACCTACGAGCAGTACTTC. Protein product: CASMGLATYEQYF. The V gene is TRBV6-5, the J gene TRBJ2-7; TRBD2 aligns across 10 bases. This CDR3 is built from 13 residues. Germline-derived CDR1 and CDR2 are MNHEY and SVGAGI. V shed 7 bases and J 2 bases; nucleotides not matched to a gene: 2.

CDR3 DNA: TGTGCCAGCAGTTATAGGACAGGCTCCTACGAGCAGTACTTC. Amino acid sequence: CASSYRTGSYEQYF. The chain has TRBV6-6 and TRBJ2-7, with TRBD1 matching 7 bases. CDR1 and CDR2 from the germline V gene are MNHNY and SVGAGI (reference sequence). This CDR3 is 14 amino acids long. With 3 bases clipped from V and 0 bases from J, the junction kept 2 bases outside the gene matches.

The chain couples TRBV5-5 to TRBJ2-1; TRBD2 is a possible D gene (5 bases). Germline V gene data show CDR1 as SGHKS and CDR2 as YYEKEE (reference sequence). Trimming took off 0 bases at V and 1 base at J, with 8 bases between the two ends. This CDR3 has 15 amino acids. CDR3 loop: CASSLGGASYNEQFF. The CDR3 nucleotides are TGTGCCAGCAGCTTGGGGGGAGCTTCCTACAATGAGCAGTTCTTC. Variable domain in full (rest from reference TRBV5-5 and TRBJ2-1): DAGVTQSPTHLIKTRGQQVTLRCSPISGHKSVSWYQQVLGQGPQFIFQYYEKEERGRGNFPDRFSARQFPNYSSELNVNALLLGDSALYLCASSLGGASYNEQFFGPGTRLTVL.

The CDR3 DNA reads TGTGCCAGCAGTGAAAGGTGGGCAGGGTCCGCTGGCTACACCTTC. Its translation: CASSERWAGSAGYTF. The chain uses TRBV2 and TRBJ1-2; TRBD1 might be the D (5 bases). Germline V CDR1 and CDR2: SNHLY, FYNNEI. The CDR3 has 15 residues. Between the trimmed V and J ends, which lost 2 bases and 7 bases, there was a span of 17 bases.

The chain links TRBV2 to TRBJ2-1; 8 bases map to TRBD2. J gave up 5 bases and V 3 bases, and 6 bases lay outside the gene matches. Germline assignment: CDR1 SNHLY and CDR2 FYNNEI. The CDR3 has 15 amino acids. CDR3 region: CASSDERESNNEQFF. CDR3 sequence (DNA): TGTGCCAGCAGTGATGAGCGGGAGTCCAACAATGAGCAGTTCTTC.

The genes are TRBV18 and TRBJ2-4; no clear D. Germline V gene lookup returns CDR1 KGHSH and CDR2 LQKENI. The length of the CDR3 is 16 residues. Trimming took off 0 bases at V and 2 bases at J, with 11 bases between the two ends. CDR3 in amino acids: CASSPPPTNTKNIQYF. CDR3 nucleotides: TGTGCCAGCTCACCACCGCCGACAAATACCAAAAACATTCAGTACTTC.